The source of this T cell receptor (beta chain) is a study of shared clonotypes between healthy human individuals. The V end was cut by 6 bases, the J end by 2 bases, with 10 bases between. Per germline, CDR1 MDHEN and CDR2 SYDVKM. The length of the CDR3 is 13 residues. Repertoires were generated with immunoSEQ multiplex PCR, while TCRdb's copy carries only in-frame clones and drops some. The sample records over a million clones, approximately 72% being singletons. The gene calls are TRBV28 and TRBJ1-2; D not resolved. Sequencing was carried out using memory CD4+ T cells sorted from blood. The subset was: CD45RA-negative fraction. The clonotype originates from a man younger than 35 in good health. The CDR3 DNA sequence: TGTGCCAGCAGAAGGACGGAGAACTATGGCTACACCTTC. Translation: CASRRTENYGYTF.